The source of this TCR beta chain is a study of regulatory T cells in long-lasting Graves disease. The wider study: Duration of antithyroid drug therapy among newly diagnosed Graves' patients was under 3 months.

This clonotype was seen only a few times. In building TCR beta libraries, iRepertoire HTBI primers were used together with Arm-PCR of CDR3 regions. Via MiXCR, TCRdb re-called the multiplex PCR reads, giving one row per CDR3 protein. The sample has some 240,000 distinct CDR3 sequences, roughly 18% seen once. Noted time point: newly diagnosed GD, antithyroid drugs for less than 3 months. RNA from PBMCs was the source of the TCR library. Separately, the same data were catalogued under a study of T cells in Graves' hyperthyroidism and ophthalmopathy. That study reports: Diagnoses used clinical symptoms, serum thyroxine and TRAb, thyroid ultrasound and orbital computed tomography. The study used the HTBI primer set for a first-round RT-PCR of the TCR CDR3.

The sequencing here drew on peripheral blood mononuclear cells (PBMCs), taken at new diagnosis, from a patient treated with antithyroid drugs. The TCR originated in a woman in her twenties or thirties with Graves disease.

The CDR3 DNA sequence: TGTGCCAGTAGCCGCCAGGGCGGCCGGGAAAAACTGTTTTTT. It yields the protein CASSRQGGREKLFF. The chain uses TRBV19 and TRBJ1-4, with D possibly TRBD1 on 5 matching bases. V gave up 6 bases and J gave up 8 bases, with 16 bases separating them. Per germline, CDR1 LNHDA and CDR2 SQIVND (reference sequence). This CDR3 is built from 14 residues.